The T cell receptor beta chain under discussion was sequenced for a study of blood T cells in healthy people across ages. Trimming took off 5 bases at V and 0 bases at J, with 18 bases between the two ends. CDR3 size: 16 residues. Germline values: CDR1 SGHRS, CDR2 YFSETQ. A second PCR, run for roughly 7 to 12 cycles, used a sample-barcoded 5' primer plus a J-beta primer mix. A template-switch adaptor that had 12 random nucleotides put a tag on each cDNA molecule. Using its own MiXCR run on the 5' RACE reads, TCRdb lists one record per CDR3 protein. The repertoire consists of about 750,000 distinct CDR3 sequences, with less than 70% occurring once and the leading ten covering approximately 40%. This clonotype has only a few counts. Antigen unknown. Study outcomes and limitations: Those diversity estimates obtained from one million T cells were thought to be underestimates. Among long-lived donors, naive CD4+ cells were more numerous and diversity higher than in aged donors. Strong correlation existed between TCR beta diversity and naive T cell percentage.

The clonotype originates from an elderly man in good health. The chain couples TRBV5-1 to TRBJ2-7; D is unresolved. The sequencing input was blood. The CDR3 DNA sequence: TGCGCCAGCAGATTGTCCCCCACTGGCGGCTCCTACGAGCAGTACTTC. It encodes CASRLSPTGGSYEQYF.